This record concerns one TCR beta chain sequence. Its cognate antigen is unknown. The sample belongs to a study of OX40 agonist ivuxolimab in advanced cancers. At the level of the study: While on treatment, patients had intravenous ivuxolimab at 0.01 to 10 mg/kg every 2 weeks.

Repertoires were generated with immunoSEQ multiplex PCR, while TCRdb's copy carries only in-frame clones and drops some. The sample has more than 11,000 clones, about 80% seen once; the top ten hold 16%. V lost 6 bases and J 0 bases, leaving 13 bases between the germline ends. CDR1 and CDR2 (germline): LGHNA, YSLEER. The CDR3 runs 15 residues. Patients had blood sampled at baseline and again on cycle 4 day 1 and cycle 7 day 1. Study-level findings and limits: In a subset of nonresponders, normalized T-cell clonal expansion was also low.

The chain carries TRBV4-3 and TRBJ2-3; D perhaps matches TRBD2 (6 bases). The TCR was taken from an adult with an advanced solid tumor such as melanoma, head and neck, liver or kidney cancer. The sequencing used CD4+ or CD8+ T cells sorted from blood, collected in a trial of the OX40 agonist ivuxolimab. The CDR3 sequence: CASRLGGSSTDTQYF. DNA of the CDR3: TGCGCCAGCAGGCTCGGAGGGTCTAGCACAGATACGCAGTATTTT.